What follows are 28 T cell receptor beta chains derived from one specimen sequenced in a study of T cell repertoires in cytomegalovirus infection. TCRdb processed the reads anew with MiXCR; each CDR3 protein has one entry. The sample contains over 250,000 distinct CDR3 sequences, under 30% of which appear only once. The sample consisted of PBMCs. The receptor set was obtained from a human donor in good health (CMV status not recorded). Some clones in this sample may be carry-over from other donors' samples.

The sample holds many counts of this clonotype. This chain links TRBV28 with TRBJ2-5, with 14 bases that match TRBD2. CDR1 MDHEN and CDR2 SYDVKM come from the germline V gene. J was trimmed by 4 bases and V by 7 bases; bases with no gene match: 8. The CDR3 covers 16 residues. This chain's CDR3 is CASNIGLAGGLETQYF. In DNA, the CDR3 is TGTGCCAGCAACATAGGACTAGCGGGAGGACTAGAGACCCAGTACTTC.

The chain carries TRBV30 and TRBJ1-5; no clear D. Germline V gives CDR1 GTSNPN, CDR2 SVGIG (reference sequence). The CDR3 contains 14 residues. The V gene lost 0 bases and the J gene lost 4 bases, with 10 bases spanning the gap. CDR3 DNA: TGTGCCTGGAGTGTTTCGCAGTTTAATCAGCCCCAGCATTTT. This gives the protein CAWSVSQFNQPQHF.

This clonotype was seen a few times. The gene calls are TRBV15 and TRBJ1-4, with unresolved D. In germline, CDR1 is LNHNV, CDR2 YYDKDF (reference sequence). The V end was cut by 1 base, the J end by 8 bases, with 5 bases between. This CDR3 region has 12 residues. CDR3 sequence reads: CATSRALEKLFF. For the CDR3, the DNA is TGTGCCACCAGCAGAGCCCTGGAAAAACTGTTTTTT.

This clonotype showed up just a few times. V and J are TRBV7-2 and TRBJ2-5; D call uncertain. Germline CDR1 and CDR2: SGHTA and FQGNSA. Trimming removed 1 base from V and 4 bases from J, with 7 bases in between. The CDR3 consists of 13 residues. CDR3 in DNA: TGTGCCAGCAGCTTAGTAGCCCCAGAGACCCAGTACTTC. As protein: CASSLVAPETQYF.

This chain uses TRBV7-2 with TRBJ1-4, with 7 bases identical to TRBD1. Germline V CDR1 and CDR2: SGHTA, FQGNSA. After removal of 4 bases from V and 2 bases from J, the junction contained 7 bases not matched to a gene. CDR3 length equals 16 residues. CDR3 loop: CASSSTGLGTNEKLFF. In nucleotides, the CDR3 is TGTGCCAGCAGCTCGACAGGGCTCGGGACTAATGAAAAACTGTTTTTT.

This clonotype was seen ten or more times. This sequence joins TRBV7-2 and TRBJ2-7, with 8 positions matching TRBD1. The CDR3 is made up of 14 amino acids. Trimming cost V 5 bases and J 7 bases; bases outside gene matches: 10. The V gene's germline CDR1 is SGHTA and CDR2 FQGNSA. This CDR3 is CASSPQDRAMEQYF. DNA of the CDR3: TGTGCCAGCAGCCCACAGGACAGGGCCATGGAGCAGTACTTC.

V usage is TRBV29-1 and J usage is TRBJ1-1; 7 bases line up with TRBD1. From germline, CDR1 is SQVTM and CDR2 ANQGSEA. Unmatched junction bases numbered 14, after V lost 7 bases and J lost 3 bases. The CDR3 consists of 15 residues. Here the CDR3 reads CSAPPLGGQDTEAFF. The CDR3 nucleotides read TGCAGCGCACCTCCATTAGGGGGCCAGGACACTGAAGCTTTCTTT.

J is TRBJ2-5 and V is TRBV24-1; 8 nucleotides agree with TRBD1. CDR3 length: 17 amino acids. The ends lost 5 bases at V and 5 bases at J; junction bases unmatched: 15. Germline V CDR1 and CDR2: KGHDR, SFDVKD. In DNA form, the CDR3 reads TGTGCCACCAGTGGAAAACTCGGACAGGGAGTGATGGAGACCCAGTACTTC. This encodes CATSGKLGQGVMETQYF.

This rearrangement joins TRBV7-9 to TRBJ1-2, with TRBD1 identical over 9 bases. In germline, CDR1 is SEHNR, CDR2 FQNEAQ (reference sequence). V was pared by 5 bases and J by 8 bases, with 12 bases of the junction left unmatched. The CDR3 length is 15 residues. The CDR3 reads CASSTHLQGAQGYTF. CDR3 in DNA: TGTGCCAGCAGCACGCACCTACAGGGGGCACAAGGCTACACCTTC.

This clonotype was counted between two and nine times. The rearrangement links TRBV7-1 to TRBJ1-4, with 9 bases matching TRBD1. TRBV7-1 qualifies as an ORF whose function is uncertain. This CDR3 has 13 residues. With V trimmed by 4 bases and J by 12 bases, 6 bases remained unmatched. Here the CDR3 DNA reads TGTGCCAGCAGCTACAGGGGGCTGAAGGAACTGTTTTTT. It encodes CASSYRGLKELFF.

This rearrangement joins TRBV7-9 to TRBJ2-4; D perhaps matches TRBD2 (6 bases). Trimming removed 5 bases at V and 6 bases at J, with 11 bases between. There are 13 residues in the CDR3. CDR1 SEHNR and CDR2 FQNEAQ come from the germline V gene (reference sequence). CDR3 region: CASSAGLSNIQYF. DNA for the CDR3: TGTGCCAGCAGCGCGGGACTCTCAAACATTCAGTACTTC.

CDR3 DNA: TGCAGTGCTTGCCTCGCCCTGGGGAGTGCAGATACGCAGTATTTT. Amino acid sequence: CSACLALGSADTQYF. The chain uses TRBV20-1 and TRBJ2-3, with TRBD2 as a possible D gene (5 bases). CDR3 size: 15 residues. V dropped 5 bases and J dropped 4 bases, with 19 bases sitting between them. Germline-derived CDR1 and CDR2 are DFQATT and SNEGSKA (reference sequence).

This chain uses TRBV12-3 or TRBV12-4 with TRBJ1-3; possible D gene TRBD1, 5 bases. V lost 4 bases and J lost 0, with 13 bases in between. CDR3 length: 16 amino acids. As DNA, the CDR3 is TGTGCCAGCAGTTCGGGACTCCTTAGCTCTGGAAACACCATATATTTT. It encodes CASSSGLLSSGNTIYF.

This clonotype showed up many times. This chain links TRBV24-1 with TRBJ1-5, with 7 bases that match TRBD1. CDR1 is KGHDR, CDR2 SFDVKD, per germline. The CDR3 consists of 15 residues. V shed 3 bases and J 6 bases; nucleotides not matched to a gene: 7. CDR3 sequence (DNA): TGTGCCACCAGTGATCCTAGACAGGGAGGTCAGCCCCAGCATTTT. Translating it yields CATSDPRQGGQPQHF.

The gene calls are TRBV6-2 or TRBV6-3 and TRBJ1-1; possibly TRBD1 for D (6 bases). V was cut by 1 base and J by 5 bases, with 11 bases left in between. CDR3 length: 14 amino acids. Looked up from germline, CDR1 is MNHEY and CDR2 is SVGEGT. CDR3 nucleotide sequence: TGTGCCAGCAGTTACTACAGGGTTGGAACTGAAGCTTTCTTT. Protein sequence: CASSYYRVGTEAFF.

This clonotype was observed many times. The chain couples TRBV7-2 to TRBJ2-5, with 10 bases lining up with TRBD2. Germline V gives CDR1 SGHTA, CDR2 FQGNSA. The CDR3 length is 16 residues. Trimming cost V 5 bases and J 3 bases; bases outside gene matches: 9. CDR3 nucleotide sequence: TGTGCCAGCAGCGTAAGGAGCGGGAGGGGGGAAGAGACCCAGTACTTC. This codes for CASSVRSGRGEETQYF.

This clonotype was seen ten or more times. The chain uses TRBV28 and TRBJ2-7, with 10 bases lining up with TRBD2. CDR1 and CDR2 (germline): MDHEN, SYDVKM. Trimming at V came to 1 base and at J to 3 bases, leaving 6 bases not matched to a gene. CDR3 length equals 16 residues. This CDR3 is CASSLFGSGRGYEQYF. CDR3 DNA: TGTGCCAGCAGTTTATTTGGGAGCGGGAGGGGCTACGAGCAGTACTTC.

In this sample, this clonotype turned up a few times. This chain links TRBV7-2 with TRBJ1-6; D might be TRBD1 (6 bases). This CDR3 spans 13 amino acids. From germline, CDR1 is SGHTA and CDR2 FQGNSA. V lost 6 bases to trimming and J lost 9 bases, with 12 bases between them. Here the CDR3 reads CASSPNRVSPLHF. In DNA form, the CDR3 reads TGTGCCAGCAGTCCAAACAGGGTTTCACCCCTCCACTTT. The whole variable domain, remainder taken from reference TRBV7-2 and TRBJ1-6, is GAGVSQSPSNKVTEKGKDVELRCDPISGHTALYWYRQSLGQGLEFLIYFQGNSAPDKSGLPSDRFSAERTGGSVSTLTIQRTQQEDSAVYLCASSPNRVSPLHFGNGTRLTVT.

V and J are TRBV10-2 and TRBJ2-5; D is ambiguous. Germline CDR1 is WSHSY and CDR2 is SAAADI. There are 12 residues in the CDR3. The CDR3 reads CATGKSQETQYF. The CDR3 bases are TGCGCTACCGGCAAAAGCCAAGAGACCCAGTACTTC.

There are many counts of this clonotype. This chain uses TRBV7-2 with TRBJ2-3; a weak D match, TRBD2 (5 bases). V was cut by 3 bases and J by 8 bases, with 9 bases left in between. The CDR3 is 12 amino acids. Looked up from germline, CDR1 is SGHTA and CDR2 is FQGNSA. CDR3 nucleotides: TGTGCCAGCAGCTTCAGAGAGGGTACGCAGTATTTT. Residues: CASSFREGTQYF.

This clonotype was picked up a small number of times. This rearrangement joins TRBV5-1 to TRBJ2-6; D not certain. The CDR3 covers 14 residues. The germline V and J ends were trimmed by 4 bases and 5 bases, with 10 bases remaining between them. CDR1 is SGHRS, CDR2 YFSETQ, per germline. The CDR3 is CASSQDGRANVLTF. The CDR3 DNA is TGCGCCAGCAGCCAGGATGGGCGGGCCAACGTCCTGACTTTC. Full variable domain (rest looked up from reference TRBV5-1 and TRBJ2-6): KAGVTQTPRYLIKTRGQQVTLSCSPISGHRSVSWYQQTPGQGLQFLFEYFSETQRNKGNFPGRFSGRQFSNSRSEMNVSTLELGDSALYLCASSQDGRANVLTFGAGSRLTVL.

This clonotype was seen a handful of times. The V call is TRBV7-9, the J call TRBJ2-2; 8 bases line up with TRBD2. Germline loops: CDR1 SEHNR, CDR2 FQNEAQ (reference sequence). Germline trimming cut 4 bases from V and 2 bases from J; bases unmatched to any gene: 9. The length of the CDR3 is 17 residues. The CDR3 sequence is CASSSIRTSPNTGELFF. The CDR3, as DNA: TGTGCCAGCAGCTCGATAAGGACTAGCCCCAACACCGGGGAGCTGTTTTTT.

This clonotype was picked up many times. V is TRBV12-3 or TRBV12-4 and J is TRBJ1-1; no clear D gene. Trimming took 3 bases from V and 4 from J, leaving 3 bases between them. The CDR3 runs to 11 residues. Here the CDR3 reads CASSFGTEAFF. CDR3 bases: TGTGCCAGCAGTTTCGGCACTGAAGCTTTCTTT.

The table lists this clonotype with a few counts. V gene TRBV7-2 combines with J gene TRBJ2-4, with a tentative D call TRBD1 (6 bases). This CDR3 has 14 amino acids. V was clipped by 7 bases and J by 4 bases, with 14 bases between them. Germline V gene data show CDR1 as SGHTA and CDR2 as FQGNSA. The CDR3 coding sequence is TGTGCCAGCAAAGAGGCAGGGACAAAAAACATTCAGTACTTC. Its translation: CASKEAGTKNIQYF.

The J gene is TRBJ1-5, the V gene TRBV6-2 or TRBV6-3; 11 bases are shared with TRBD1. CDR3 length: 15 amino acids. The V gene's germline CDR1 is MNHEY and CDR2 SVGEGT. V was pared by 6 bases and J by 1 base, with 2 bases of the junction left unmatched. The CDR3 sequence: CASRRTGGSNQPQHF. For the CDR3, the DNA is TGTGCCAGCAGGAGGACAGGGGGCAGCAATCAGCCCCAGCATTTT.

This clonotype was detected ten times or more. The rearrangement uses TRBV11-2 and TRBJ1-5, with a weak D call TRBD1 (5 bases). CDR3 length: 15 residues. The germline V gene has CDR1 SGHAT and CDR2 FQNNGV. The germline V and J ends were trimmed by 5 bases and 0 bases, with 11 bases remaining between them. The CDR3 sequence is CASSMDTNSNQPQHF. CDR3 DNA: TGTGCCAGCAGCATGGACACTAATAGCAATCAGCCCCAGCATTTT.

The V and J genes are TRBV12-3 or TRBV12-4 and TRBJ1-5; 7 positions agree with TRBD1. The CDR3 sequence is 17 residues long. The junction had 11 bases not matched to a gene; V was cut back by 5 bases and J by 1 base. This chain's CDR3 is CASSPRTGQGSNQPQHF. CDR3 nucleotides: TGTGCCAGCAGTCCACGGACAGGCCAGGGGAGCAATCAGCCCCAGCATTTT.

This clonotype was seen a few times. V is TRBV7-2 and J is TRBJ2-5; D remains ambiguous. The CDR3 runs 13 residues. In germline, CDR1 is SGHTA, CDR2 FQGNSA. The V end lost 5 bases, the J end lost 3 bases, and 10 bases lay between the germline ends. DNA of the CDR3: TGTGCCAGCAGCGGTTGGGTGGAAGAGACCCAGTACTTC. This gives the protein CASSGWVEETQYF. Full variable domain (missing parts from reference TRBV7-2 and TRBJ2-5): GAGVSQSPSNKVTEKGKDVELRCDPISGHTALYWYRQSLGQGLEFLIYFQGNSAPDKSGLPSDRFSAERTGGSVSTLTIQRTQQEDSAVYLCASSGWVEETQYFGPGTRLLVL.